Listed below are T cell receptor beta chains from one sample, sequenced in a study of T cell responses to AZD1222 COVID-19 vaccine. The data were produced by immunoSEQ multiplex PCR, yet TCRdb's version contains in-frame clones alone and is incomplete. The sample yields approximately 100,000 clones, more than 85% seen once. This sample comprised peripheral blood, obtained on day 0 of AZD1222 vaccination. The receptor source for this set is an adult in good health. The CDR3 runs from the conserved cysteine through the conserved F or W. D genes are given only for firm matches. Clone size is not always given. Where it is, it says once, few, many or a class for expanded clones.

size: once
V: TRBV30
D: TRBD1
length: 14
J: TRBJ1-5
DNA: TGTGCCTGGGCCTTAAATACAGGGGCGCGGCCCCAGCATTTT
CDR3: CAWALNTGARPQHF

size: .
V: TRBV6-6
D: .
length: 14
J: TRBJ1-2
DNA: TGTGCCAGCAGTTACTCGGTTACAGCCTATGGCTACACCTTC
CDR3: CASSYSVTAYGYTF

size: .
V: TRBV6-5
D: TRBD1
length: 12
J: TRBJ2-1
DNA: TGTGCCAGCAGCTCCAGGGGGAATGAGCAGTTCTTC
CDR3: CASSSRGNEQFF

size: .
V: TRBV5-6
D: TRBD1
length: 15
J: TRBJ1-2
DNA: TGTGCCAGCAGCTTGCTCTTCCGGACAGGGGACGGCTACACCTTC
CDR3: CASSLLFRTGDGYTF

size: .
V: TRBV5-1
D: TRBD2
length: 14
J: TRBJ2-5
DNA: TGCGCCAGCAGAGGCGCGGGGGGCCGGGAGACCCAGTACTTC
CDR3: CASRGAGGRETQYF

size: .
V: TRBV29-1
D: .
length: 11
J: TRBJ1-2
DNA: TGCAGCGTTTGGGCTTCCTATGGCTACACCTTC
CDR3: CSVWASYGYTF

size: .
V: TRBV30
D: TRBD2
length: 17
J: TRBJ2-7
DNA: TGTGCCTGGAGTGCCCCGCGTTCAGCGGGGCGTAGGGACGAGCAGTACTTC
CDR3: CAWSAPRSAGRRDEQYF

size: .
V: TRBV28
D: .
length: 15
J: TRBJ1-1
DNA: TGTGCCAGCAGTTTATGGCGGGGTGTGGGCACTGAAGCTTTCTTT
CDR3: CASSLWRGVGTEAFF

size: once
V: TRBV7-9
D: .
length: 13
J: TRBJ2-7
DNA: TGTGCCAGCAGCTTAGCTTCTAGCTACGAGCAGTACTTC
CDR3: CASSLASSYEQYF

size: .
V: TRBV5-6
D: .
length: 12
J: TRBJ2-7
DNA: TGTGCCAGCAGCAAAGGAGGACGCGAGCAGTACTTC
CDR3: CASSKGGREQYF

size: .
V: TRBV6-5
D: .
length: 16
J: TRBJ1-1
DNA: TGTGCCAGCAGTTACGATATCTTCGCCGTGAACACTGAAGCTTTCTTT
CDR3: CASSYDIFAVNTEAFF

size: .
V: TRBV7-9
D: .
length: 15
J: TRBJ1-4
DNA: TGTGCCAGCAGCCAAGGGCCTACAACTAATGAAAAACTGTTTTTT
CDR3: CASSQGPTTNEKLFF

size: .
V: TRBV5-1
D: .
length: 13
J: TRBJ2-7
DNA: TGCGCCAGCAGCCCGAGGGGGGGAGGCGAGCAGTACTTC
CDR3: CASSPRGGGEQYF

size: .
V: TRBV19
D: .
length: 15
J: TRBJ1-6
DNA: TGTGCCAGTACCAAGCGGGCAGGTGTAAATTCACCCCTCCACTTT
CDR3: CASTKRAGVNSPLHF

size: .
V: TRBV7-2
D: .
length: 15
J: TRBJ1-5
DNA: TGTGCCAGCAGCTTAGAGGGGTGGGGCAATCAGCCCCAGCATTTT
CDR3: CASSLEGWGNQPQHF

size: .
V: TRBV19
D: .
length: 15
J: TRBJ2-2
DNA: TGTGCCAGTAGTACAGGGAGAAGGGTCACCGGGGAGCTGTTTTTT
CDR3: CASSTGRRVTGELFF

size: .
V: TRBV19
D: .
length: 13
J: TRBJ1-2
DNA: TGTGCCACCTCAGACAGGACGGCCGACGGCTACACCTTC
CDR3: CATSDRTADGYTF

size: .
V: TRBV24-1
D: TRBD2
length: 14
J: TRBJ2-7
DNA: TGTGCCACCAGTGATTCAGCACTAGCGAACGAGCAGTACTTC
CDR3: CATSDSALANEQYF

size: .
V: TRBV7-2
D: .
length: 14
J: TRBJ1-1
DNA: TGTGCCAGCAGCTTAGTGGGGGTTCGGACTGAAGCTTTCTTT
CDR3: CASSLVGVRTEAFF

size: .
V: TRBV7-7
D: .
length: 15
J: TRBJ2-1
DNA: TGTGCCAGCAGCTTATCTATTGAGGCCTACAATGAGCAGTTCTTC
CDR3: CASSLSIEAYNEQFF

size: .
V: TRBV15
D: .
length: 16
J: TRBJ2-1
DNA: TGTGCCACCAGCAGAGATAGGCTGGAGGTCTACAATGAGCAGTTCTTC
CDR3: CATSRDRLEVYNEQFF

size: once
V: TRBV6-1
D: TRBD2
length: 18
J: TRBJ2-3
DNA: TGTGCCAGCAGTGATTGGACTAGCGGGGGCCCCACCGCAGATACGCAGTATTTT
CDR3: CASSDWTSGGPTADTQYF

size: .
V: TRBV3-1/TRBV3-2
D: TRBD2
length: 15
J: TRBJ2-3
DNA: TGTGCCAGCAGCCGCGGGGGATCTAGCACAGATACGCAGTATTTT
CDR3: CASSRGGSSTDTQYF

size: .
V: TRBV18
D: .
length: 16
J: TRBJ2-2
DNA: TGTGCCAGCTCACCCGGACGCAGCCCGAACACCGGGGAGCTGTTTTTT
CDR3: CASSPGRSPNTGELFF

size: .
V: TRBV7-3
D: TRBD2
length: 16
J: TRBJ2-2
DNA: TGTGCCAGCAGCTCACAAGGGGCGGGAGCTACCGGGGAGCTGTTTTTT
CDR3: CASSSQGAGATGELFF

size: .
V: TRBV5-8
D: .
length: 12
J: TRBJ2-2
DNA: TGTGCCAGCAGCTTCGCTACTACTGAGCTGTTTTTT
CDR3: CASSFATTELFF